This T cell receptor beta chain was captured in a study of T cells after yellow fever vaccination (dated by TCRdb to the late 2010s). Study-level background: Libraries from fractions with low cell numbers were prepared with the SMART-Seq v4 Ultra Low Input RNA kit. To follow T-cell clones before and after primary and booster YFV17D yellow fever vaccination, bulk TCR alpha and beta repertoires were sequenced over time. Blood was drawn at multiple timepoints before and after primary and secondary immunization, with bulk PBMC replicates and cell subsets isolated. The cohort comprised two healthy male donors, one aged 18 to 29 and one aged 30 to 40 years.

Study-wide findings and limitations: Computational filtering was needed because FACS-sorted repertoires could contain abundant contaminating clonotypes from the bulk population. Compared with the primary T-cell response, the secondary T-cell response was weaker but faster, peaking on day 5 rather than day 15. A small fraction of clonotypes showed up in both the CD4 and CD8 compartments, probably as a result of convergent recombination. Most clones expanded after primary vaccination were re-detected after the booster (almost 98% of CD4 and around 88% of CD8), suggesting broad memory maintenance. Only two donors were included in the study, so the extent to which the findings can be generalized is limited.

The CDR3 spans 16 residues, from the cysteine through the phenylalanine. The DNA shown is the 48-base CDR3, in frame from base 1. Per the germline V gene, SGHRS is the CDR1 and YFSETQ is the CDR2. V is trimmed back by 4 bases and J by 0 bases, and the junction contains 6 bases that no gene match accounts for. Synthesis of TCR cDNA relied on 5'RACE template switching, a step that introduced a universal primer site along with unique molecular identifiers. Priming of cDNA synthesis was performed from both the TCR alpha and TCR beta constant segments. Library amplification used two PCR steps, and the second PCR step added sample barcodes and sequencing adapters. Sequencing of libraries was done on Illumina HiSeq 2500 (2x100 bp) or NovaSeq (2x150 bp). On the authors' methods: MIGEC handled demultiplexing of reads and collapsing into UMI consensus sequences, while MiXCR performed V(D)J alignment. Clonotypes responding to the vaccine were identified with edgeR on replicate PBMC samples, with the criteria of FDR below 0.01 and a log2 fold change above 5 up to day 15. Each bulk clonotype was labeled CD4 or CD8 based on which sequenced repertoire, CD4 or CD8, contained the clonotype at higher abundance. TCRdb reprocessing: public reads trimmed at Q25 with fastp, clones called with MiXCR, in-frame beta chains kept. Each record represents a unique CDR3 protein, reported with the most common genes and DNA among its rows. These V and J calls originate from TCRdb's pipeline instead of the authors' own analysis. In this sample the table shows some 600,000 distinct CDR3 sequences, about 12% of which occur a single time. The biggest ten clones account for about 15% of the sample.

The treatment or condition label corresponds to: live attenuated yellow fever vaccine strain. At every blood-draw timepoint, two biological replicates of bulk PBMCs were collected. PBMCs were isolated from peripheral blood using a standard Ficoll-Paque protocol. TriZol was used to extract RNA from bulk PBMCs, from CD4 and CD8 fractions, and from dextramer-positive and dextramer-negative fractions. Regarding this clonotype: Its antigen specificity is not known. Base qualities are missing; no much larger clone stands one base away.

Here the sequenced sample was PBMCs, taken on the day of the yellow fever booster vaccination. The chain links TRBV5-1 with TRBJ1-1; TRBD1 aligns with 10 central bases. This clonotype originated in a man aged 30-40 years who received the YFV17D yellow fever vaccine. The CDR3 amino acid sequence is: CASSLWGQGMNTEAFF. Read as DNA, the sequence is TGCGCCAGCAGCCTCTGGGGACAGGGGATGAACACTGAAGCTTTCTTT.